The rows below give T cell receptor beta chains drawn from one sample of a study of spatial heterogeneity in lung cancer. TCRdb analysed the 5' RACE reads with MiXCR anew, one entry per CDR3 protein. This table holds under 150,000 distinct CDR3 sequences, 12% found once. Sequences were derived from PBMCs, sampled at follow-up. The receptor set was obtained from a male donor with early-stage non-small cell lung cancer. The CDR3 runs from the conserved cysteine through the conserved F or W. Each record gives: V gene, D gene, clone size, J gene, CDR3 protein, CDR3 DNA. D genes are given only for firm matches. Size is omitted from some rows. Given values are once, few, many or a class for expanded clones.

TRBV7-8	.	.	TRBJ2-1	CASSPDVRGLNEQFF	TGTGCCAGCAGCCCGGACGTCCGGGGACTCAATGAGCAGTTCTTC
TRBV10-3	TRBD1	few	TRBJ1-1	CAISAQDRANTEAFF	TGTGCCATCAGTGCCCAGGACAGGGCGAACACTGAAGCTTTCTTT
TRBV29-1	.	many	TRBJ2-7	CSVGQGGHEQYF	TGCAGCGTTGGCCAGGGGGGGCACGAGCAGTACTTC
TRBV30	.	many	TRBJ2-2	CAWSRVWSTGELFF	TGTGCCTGGAGTAGGGTGTGGTCCACCGGGGAGCTGTTTTTT
TRBV5-1	.	few	TRBJ2-7	CASHPGGARYEQYF	TGCGCCAGCCATCCCGGGGGCGCCCGCTACGAGCAGTACTTC
TRBV29-1	.	many	TRBJ2-1	CSSTSSGNEQFF	TGCAGCTCGACTAGTTCGGGGAATGAGCAGTTCTTC
TRBV5-1	.	.	TRBJ2-7	CASSPQGRTYEQYF	TGCGCCAGCAGCCCGCAGGGAAGAACCTACGAGCAGTACTTC
TRBV3-1	TRBD1	.	TRBJ1-5	CASSQGGQGKGNQPQHF	TGTGCCAGCAGCCAAGGAGGACAGGGGAAGGGCAATCAGCCCCAGCATTTT
TRBV20-1	.	many	TRBJ1-2	CSAIRGPTTDGYTF	TGCAGTGCTATCAGGGGCCCCACCACGGATGGCTACACCTTC
TRBV4-1	TRBD1	many	TRBJ1-1	CASSPGQENTEAFF	TGCGCCAGCAGCCCGGGACAGGAGAACACTGAAGCTTTCTTT
TRBV20-1	.	many	TRBJ2-4	CSARLASPNIQYF	TGCAGTGCTAGACTAGCGTCCCCAAACATTCAGTACTTC
TRBV29-1	TRBD2	many	TRBJ2-3	CSVEGTSGLATDTQYF	TGCAGCGTTGAAGGGACTAGCGGGCTCGCGACAGATACGCAGTATTTT
TRBV28	.	many	TRBJ2-7	CASSPQTRMREQYF	TGTGCCAGCAGTCCGCAGACTCGGATGAGAGAGCAGTACTTC
TRBV5-1	.	.	TRBJ2-7	CASSQGRYEQYF	TGCGCCAGCAGCCAGGGACGGTACGAGCAGTACTTC
TRBV5-1	TRBD1	.	TRBJ2-7	CASSPGTGYSYEQYF	TGCGCCAGCAGCCCCGGGACAGGGTACTCCTACGAGCAGTACTTC
TRBV11-2	.	many	TRBJ2-1	CASSLSPPGLNEQFF	TGTGCCAGCAGCTTGAGTCCCCCTGGCCTTAATGAGCAGTTCTTC
TRBV20-1	TRBD1	many	TRBJ2-7	CSVPGTGGVYEQYF	TGCAGTGTCCCCGGGACAGGGGGCGTGTACGAGCAGTACTTC
TRBV5-8	TRBD1	many	TRBJ2-7	CASKTTGVVSYEQYF	TGTGCCAGCAAAACCACAGGGGTGGTCTCCTACGAGCAGTACTTC
TRBV27	.	.	TRBJ2-2	CASSSRPLVIAGPGGELFF	TGTGCCAGCAGTTCTCGCCCTCTCGTTATTGCGGGGCCGGGCGGGGAGCTGTTTTTT
TRBV7-2	TRBD1	many	TRBJ2-7	CASSRTGGANPSYEQYF	TGTGCCAGCAGCCGTACAGGGGGCGCGAATCCCTCCTACGAGCAGTACTTC
TRBV27	.	many	TRBJ1-5	CASSFRGAGQPQHF	TGTGCCAGCAGTTTCCGGGGGGCAGGACAGCCCCAGCATTTT
TRBV29-1	.	.	TRBJ1-3	CSVEGADGNTIYF	TGCAGCGTTGAGGGGGCCGATGGAAACACCATATATTTT
TRBV18	.	few	TRBJ1-6	CASSSSSNSPLHF	TGTGCCAGCTCCTCTTCTAGTAATTCACCCCTCCACTTT
TRBV28	.	many	TRBJ2-3	CASSFRDTQYF	TGTGCCAGCAGTTTCCGGGATACGCAGTATTTT
TRBV7-6	.	few	TRBJ2-1	CASSLQGTTYNEQFF	TGTGCCAGCAGCTTACAAGGGACAACCTACAATGAGCAGTTCTTC
TRBV24-1	.	few	TRBJ1-5	CATSEAGTGANQPQHF	TGTGCCACCAGTGAGGCAGGGACTGGGGCTAATCAGCCCCAGCATTTT
TRBV2	.	many	TRBJ2-7	CASSLRGNEQYF	TGTGCCAGCAGCCTAAGGGGAAACGAGCAGTACTTC
TRBV4-1	.	few	TRBJ2-3	CASSQHTDTQYF	TGCGCCAGCAGCCAGCACACAGATACGCAGTATTTT
TRBV7-8	.	.	TRBJ1-6	CASSLGGTYNSPLHF	TGTGCCAGCAGCTTAGGTGGCACCTATAATTCACCCCTCCACTTT
TRBV7-9	TRBD2	.	TRBJ2-7	CASSLSRGYVSYEQYF	TGTGCCAGCAGCCTATCGCGGGGGTACGTCTCCTACGAGCAGTACTTC
TRBV2	TRBD1	many	TRBJ2-3	CASTRDRRTDTQYF	TGTGCCAGCACCCGGGACAGGCGTACAGATACGCAGTATTTT
TRBV28	.	many	TRBJ2-7	CASGHRELYEQYF	TGTGCCAGCGGCCACAGGGAACTGTACGAGCAGTACTTC
TRBV12-3/TRBV12-4	.	.	TRBJ1-1	CASTWSDTEAFF	TGTGCCAGCACCTGGTCGGACACTGAAGCTTTCTTT
TRBV5-1	TRBD2	.	TRBJ2-1	CASSPTGTSGGSSYNEQFF	TGCGCCAGCAGCCCCACCGGGACTAGCGGGGGAAGCTCCTACAATGAGCAGTTCTTC
TRBV6-5	.	.	TRBJ1-2	CASSYAGEAYGYTF	TGTGCCAGCAGTTACGCGGGAGAGGCCTATGGCTACACCTTC
TRBV3-1	TRBD1	many	TRBJ1-5	CASSLGTGGQPQHF	TGTGCCAGCAGCCTCGGGACAGGGGGTCAGCCCCAGCATTTT
TRBV11-2	.	.	TRBJ2-3	CASSSEAAGRLIPLYF	TGTGCCAGCAGCTCCGAGGCGGCAGGGCGCCTAATCCCGTTGTATTTT